The rows below give T cell receptor beta chains drawn from one sample of a study of early T cells in non-severe SARS-CoV-2 infection. MiXCR, applied by TCRdb to the 5' RACE reads, yields one record per CDR3 protein. The sample yields about 55,000 distinct CDR3 sequences, 7.5% to 9.5% seen once. Material: whole blood. The receptors stem from an adult who was a healthcare worker with PCR-confirmed SARS-CoV-2 infection or an uninfected control (not recorded which). CDR3s include the opening cysteine and the closing phenylalanine or tryptophan. A D gene is named only where the DNA matches it firmly. Only some rows state a clone size, as once, few, many or a class for expanded clones.

j_gene: TRBJ2-1; d_gene: .; v_gene: TRBV5-1; abundance: .; CDR3aa: CASSLGQSNEQFF; CDR3nt: TGCGCCAGCAGCTTGGGGCAGTCCAATGAGCAGTTCTTC
j_gene: TRBJ2-1; d_gene: .; v_gene: TRBV4-1; abundance: .; CDR3aa: CASSQDSDSHYNEQFF; CDR3nt: TGCGCCAGCAGCCAAGATTCGGATTCCCACTACAATGAGCAGTTCTTC
j_gene: TRBJ1-5; d_gene: .; v_gene: TRBV6-6; abundance: .; CDR3aa: CASSLPGGQQPQHF; CDR3nt: TGTGCCAGCAGCCTCCCCGGGGGGCAGCAGCCCCAGCATTTT
j_gene: TRBJ2-1; d_gene: TRBD2; v_gene: TRBV5-1; abundance: .; CDR3aa: CASSLGSRELYNEQFF; CDR3nt: TGCGCCAGCAGCTTGGGGTCGCGGGAGCTCTACAATGAGCAGTTCTTC
j_gene: TRBJ1-2; d_gene: TRBD1; v_gene: TRBV6-6; abundance: many; CDR3aa: CASSPGTGNYGYTF; CDR3nt: TGTGCCAGCAGTCCCGGGACAGGGAACTATGGCTACACCTTC
j_gene: TRBJ1-2; d_gene: .; v_gene: TRBV5-1; abundance: .; CDR3aa: CASSLQPANYGYTF; CDR3nt: TGCGCCAGCAGCTTGCAGCCAGCTAACTATGGCTACACCTTC
j_gene: TRBJ2-3; d_gene: TRBD2; v_gene: TRBV27; abundance: many; CDR3aa: CASSTLVGRADTQYF; CDR3nt: TGTGCCAGCAGCACCCTCGTCGGGAGGGCAGATACGCAGTATTTT
j_gene: TRBJ1-5; d_gene: .; v_gene: TRBV5-1; abundance: .; CDR3aa: CASSLGHPSNQPQHF; CDR3nt: TGCGCCAGCAGCTTGGGACATCCTAGCAATCAGCCCCAGCATTTT
j_gene: TRBJ1-4; d_gene: .; v_gene: TRBV30; abundance: .; CDR3aa: CAWSVGGKKLFF; CDR3nt: TGTGCCTGGAGTGTAGGGGGGAAAAAACTGTTTTTT
j_gene: TRBJ1-2; d_gene: .; v_gene: TRBV29-1; abundance: few; CDR3aa: CSVPPTEDYYGYTF; CDR3nt: TGCAGCGTTCCCCCGACGGAGGACTACTATGGCTACACCTTC
j_gene: TRBJ2-7; d_gene: .; v_gene: TRBV19; abundance: few; CDR3aa: CASSSGTDYEQYF; CDR3nt: TGTGCCAGTAGTAGCGGGACAGACTACGAGCAGTACTTC
j_gene: TRBJ2-3; d_gene: TRBD2; v_gene: TRBV7-2; abundance: few; CDR3aa: CASNIAGGRPDTQYF; CDR3nt: TGTGCCAGCAACATAGCGGGAGGGCGACCAGATACGCAGTATTTT
j_gene: TRBJ2-3; d_gene: .; v_gene: TRBV6-1; abundance: few; CDR3aa: CASQMGDLTDTQYF; CDR3nt: TGTGCCAGCCAGATGGGGGATTTGACAGATACGCAGTATTTT
j_gene: TRBJ1-1; d_gene: .; v_gene: TRBV5-1; abundance: few; CDR3aa: CASSTGVTEAFF; CDR3nt: TGCGCCAGCAGTACCGGGGTCACTGAAGCTTTCTTT
j_gene: TRBJ1-3; d_gene: .; v_gene: TRBV30; abundance: many; CDR3aa: CAWSVGSSGNTIYF; CDR3nt: TGTGCCTGGAGTGTCGGGTCCTCTGGAAACACCATATATTTT
j_gene: TRBJ1-1; d_gene: .; v_gene: TRBV30; abundance: many; CDR3aa: CAWSSGGLTEAFF; CDR3nt: TGTGCCTGGAGTAGTGGGGGTTTGACTGAAGCTTTCTTT
j_gene: TRBJ2-5; d_gene: TRBD2; v_gene: TRBV11-2; abundance: many; CDR3aa: CASSPQWTSRQETQYF; CDR3nt: TGTGCCAGCAGCCCACAGTGGACTAGTCGCCAAGAGACCCAGTACTTC
j_gene: TRBJ2-5; d_gene: .; v_gene: TRBV18; abundance: .; CDR3aa: CASSPSMDIKETQYF; CDR3nt: TGTGCCAGCTCACCAAGTATGGATATCAAAGAGACCCAGTACTTC
j_gene: TRBJ2-3; d_gene: .; v_gene: TRBV2; abundance: many; CDR3aa: CASLKGGTQYF; CDR3nt: TGTGCCAGCCTGAAGGGCGGTACGCAGTATTTT
j_gene: TRBJ2-3; d_gene: TRBD1; v_gene: TRBV11-3; abundance: .; CDR3aa: CASSLNQGGRLDTQYF; CDR3nt: TGTGCCAGCAGCCTCAATCAAGGGGGCCGACTCGATACGCAGTATTTT
j_gene: TRBJ2-1; d_gene: .; v_gene: TRBV28; abundance: few; CDR3aa: CASNFVNLWNEQFF; CDR3nt: TGTGCCAGCAACTTCGTGAATCTTTGGAATGAGCAGTTCTTC
j_gene: TRBJ2-7; d_gene: .; v_gene: TRBV3-1; abundance: few; CDR3aa: CASSQASYEQYF; CDR3nt: TGTGCCAGCAGCCAAGCCAGCTACGAGCAGTACTTC
j_gene: TRBJ2-1; d_gene: TRBD2; v_gene: TRBV20-1; abundance: few; CDR3aa: CSATTSGRIDNEQFF; CDR3nt: TGCAGTGCTACAACTAGCGGGAGGATTGACAATGAGCAGTTCTTC
j_gene: TRBJ1-1; d_gene: .; v_gene: TRBV20-1; abundance: many; CDR3aa: CSAKGTLNTEAFF; CDR3nt: TGCAGTGCTAAAGGGACTTTGAACACTGAAGCTTTCTTT
j_gene: TRBJ2-1; d_gene: .; v_gene: TRBV9; abundance: many; CDR3aa: CASSVGDSSSSYNEQFF; CDR3nt: TGTGCCAGCAGCGTAGGGGACTCCTCGAGCTCCTACAATGAGCAGTTCTTC
j_gene: TRBJ2-3; d_gene: .; v_gene: TRBV29-1; abundance: .; CDR3aa: CSVVRGSVHSDTQYF; CDR3nt: TGCAGCGTTGTCCGGGGCAGTGTTCATTCAGATACGCAGTATTTT
j_gene: TRBJ2-3; d_gene: .; v_gene: TRBV14; abundance: many; CDR3aa: CASSQGTYLTDTQYF; CDR3nt: TGTGCCAGCAGCCAAGGGACTTACCTCACAGATACGCAGTATTTT
j_gene: TRBJ2-5; d_gene: .; v_gene: TRBV7-6; abundance: .; CDR3aa: CASSRRTGYQETQYF; CDR3nt: TGTGCCAGCAGCAGAAGAACAGGGTACCAAGAGACCCAGTACTTC
j_gene: TRBJ2-7; d_gene: TRBD2; v_gene: TRBV7-6; abundance: few; CDR3aa: CASSLGTSESYEQYF; CDR3nt: TGTGCCAGCAGCTTAGGGACTAGCGAGTCCTACGAGCAGTACTTC
j_gene: TRBJ2-7; d_gene: .; v_gene: TRBV5-1; abundance: few; CDR3aa: CASSLSGMVEQYF; CDR3nt: TGCGCCAGCAGCTTGAGTGGGATGGTCGAGCAGTACTTC
j_gene: TRBJ2-5; d_gene: .; v_gene: TRBV7-9; abundance: many; CDR3aa: CASSRKEETQYF; CDR3nt: TGTGCCAGCAGTCGTAAGGAGGAGACCCAGTACTTC
j_gene: TRBJ2-3; d_gene: .; v_gene: TRBV7-9; abundance: many; CDR3aa: CASSSFAGRTDTQYF; CDR3nt: TGTGCCAGCAGCTCATTCGCGGGGCGCACAGATACGCAGTATTTT
j_gene: TRBJ1-2; d_gene: .; v_gene: TRBV14; abundance: few; CDR3aa: CASSPDGGGYGYTF; CDR3nt: TGTGCCAGCAGCCCCGACGGGGGTGGCTATGGCTACACCTTC
j_gene: TRBJ2-3; d_gene: .; v_gene: TRBV6-6; abundance: many; CDR3aa: CASKGADTQYF; CDR3nt: TGTGCCAGCAAGGGAGCAGATACGCAGTATTTT
j_gene: TRBJ1-2; d_gene: .; v_gene: TRBV29-1; abundance: many; CDR3aa: CSVEGGRGQSYGYTF; CDR3nt: TGCAGCGTTGAAGGGGGCAGGGGCCAATCGTATGGCTACACCTTC
j_gene: TRBJ1-6; d_gene: .; v_gene: TRBV4-1; abundance: .; CDR3aa: CASSQVDSPLHF; CDR3nt: TGCGCCAGCAGCCAAGTGGACTCACCCCTCCACTTT
j_gene: TRBJ2-1; d_gene: TRBD2; v_gene: TRBV12-3/TRBV12-4; abundance: few; CDR3aa: CASSFLAGGLNEQFF; CDR3nt: TGTGCCAGCAGTTTTTTAGCGGGGGGGCTTAATGAGCAGTTCTTC
j_gene: TRBJ2-6; d_gene: .; v_gene: TRBV5-1; abundance: many; CDR3aa: CASRIGFRSSGANVLTF; CDR3nt: TGCGCCAGCAGAATTGGGTTTCGAAGCTCTGGGGCCAACGTCCTGACTTTC
j_gene: TRBJ2-7; d_gene: TRBD2; v_gene: TRBV10-3; abundance: few; CDR3aa: CAISEPSGISYEQYF; CDR3nt: TGTGCCATCAGTGAACCTAGCGGGATCTCCTACGAGCAGTACTTC
j_gene: TRBJ2-2; d_gene: .; v_gene: TRBV7-2; abundance: medium-sized; CDR3aa: CASSRGNTGELFF; CDR3nt: TGTGCCAGCAGCCGGGGGAACACCGGGGAGCTGTTTTTT
j_gene: TRBJ2-7; d_gene: .; v_gene: TRBV4-2; abundance: .; CDR3aa: CASSQNRGPLEQYF; CDR3nt: TGTGCCAGCAGCCAAAATCGGGGCCCCCTCGAGCAGTACTTC
j_gene: TRBJ2-1; d_gene: .; v_gene: TRBV27; abundance: .; CDR3aa: CASSPRQTHNEQFF; CDR3nt: TGTGCCAGCAGTCCCCGACAGACACACAATGAGCAGTTCTTC
j_gene: TRBJ1-1; d_gene: .; v_gene: TRBV3-1; abundance: .; CDR3aa: CASSQMGTEAFF; CDR3nt: TGTGCCAGCAGCCAAATGGGAACTGAAGCTTTCTTT
j_gene: TRBJ1-5; d_gene: .; v_gene: TRBV18; abundance: many; CDR3aa: CASSRSGEQPQHF; CDR3nt: TGTGCCAGCTCAAGGTCAGGGGAACAGCCCCAGCATTTT
j_gene: TRBJ2-1; d_gene: TRBD1; v_gene: TRBV2; abundance: few; CDR3aa: CASSTGTGYNEQFF; CDR3nt: TGTGCCAGCAGCACCGGGACAGGGTACAATGAGCAGTTCTTC
j_gene: TRBJ1-1; d_gene: TRBD1; v_gene: TRBV7-3; abundance: .; CDR3aa: CASSNQPPGQGEAFF; CDR3nt: TGTGCCAGCAGCAACCAACCTCCGGGACAGGGCGAAGCTTTCTTT
j_gene: TRBJ2-7; d_gene: TRBD2; v_gene: TRBV12-3/TRBV12-4; abundance: few; CDR3aa: CASSSRPGLAALSSYEQYF; CDR3nt: TGTGCCAGCAGCAGCCGGCCGGGACTAGCGGCTCTAAGCTCCTACGAGCAGTACTTC
j_gene: TRBJ1-2; d_gene: .; v_gene: TRBV30; abundance: many; CDR3aa: CAWKGDNGYTF; CDR3nt: TGTGCCTGGAAGGGGGATAATGGCTACACCTTC
j_gene: TRBJ2-1; d_gene: .; v_gene: TRBV20-1; abundance: few; CDR3aa: CSARDGTFSYNEQFF; CDR3nt: TGCAGTGCTAGAGATGGGACTTTCTCCTACAATGAGCAGTTCTTC
j_gene: TRBJ1-5; d_gene: .; v_gene: TRBV10-2; abundance: many; CDR3aa: CASRTTLFNQPQHF; CDR3nt: TGCGCCAGCAGGACGACCCTTTTTAATCAGCCCCAGCATTTT
j_gene: TRBJ2-1; d_gene: TRBD2; v_gene: TRBV7-9; abundance: many; CDR3aa: CASSLEMPSGNNEQFF; CDR3nt: TGTGCCAGCAGCTTAGAAATGCCTAGCGGGAACAATGAGCAGTTCTTC
j_gene: TRBJ2-4; d_gene: .; v_gene: TRBV19; abundance: .; CDR3aa: CASKNQGGIQYF; CDR3nt: TGTGCCAGTAAAAACCAAGGAGGCATTCAGTACTTC
j_gene: TRBJ2-2; d_gene: .; v_gene: TRBV30; abundance: .; CDR3aa: CAWNRQISGELFF; CDR3nt: TGTGCCTGGAACCGACAGATAAGCGGGGAGCTGTTTTTT
j_gene: TRBJ2-2; d_gene: TRBD1; v_gene: TRBV10-1; abundance: .; CDR3aa: CASSGNRGGTGELFF; CDR3nt: TGCGCCAGCAGTGGGAACAGGGGCGGAACCGGGGAGCTGTTTTTT